This T cell receptor (beta chain) was documented in a study of T cell repertoires in cytomegalovirus infection (dated by TCRdb to the late 2010s). With respect to the entire study: Because public TCR beta signatures pointed to carriage of CMV infection together with the matching HLA type, the HLA type of each donor mattered for the analysis. What the work shows at the level of the full study, not this receptor alone: The ex vivo response was dominated by HLA-C-restricted CMV-specific TCR beta clonotypes, which also provided the single most frequent clonotype in two of eight donors. Cumulative frequency of public TCR beta family members discriminated carriers of CMV infection plus the relevant HLA type in this cohort and an independent roughly 350-donor cohort.

This clonotype has only a few counts. What antigen it recognizes has not been identified. No qualities accompany the bases; no much larger clone lies one base away. Sequencing relied on an Illumina HiSeq 1500. TCRdb reran the public reads through fastp at Q25 and MiXCR, keeping productive beta chains. Every CDR3 protein is listed once, alongside the most common genes and DNA of its rows. Here the sample has 350,000 to 450,000 distinct CDR3 sequences; about a sixth occur a single time. The ten largest account for 8.7% of the sample. The CDR3 starts with the cysteine, ends with the phenylalanine, and has 14 residues. Only CDR3 DNA remains: 42 bases, in frame from the first base. The junction shows trimming of 5 bases on V and 2 bases on J, and the gene matches do not reach 2 bases of it. From the germline V gene (reference sequence), CDR1 is DFQATT and CDR2 is SNEGSKA.

Recombination connected TRBV20-1 to TRBJ1-3; the junction holds 11 bases that match TRBD1. This TCR was recovered from a human donor in good health (CMV status not recorded). Some clones in this sample may be carry-over from other donors' samples. The sequencing sample was made of PBMCs. CDR3 protein: CSAGQGAPGNTIYF. The nucleotide sequence is TGCAGTGCTGGACAGGGGGCGCCTGGAAACACCATATATTTT.